A single sample gave rise to the 29 T cell receptor beta chains below, sequenced in a study of regulatory T cells in long-lasting Graves disease. Arm-PCR of CDR3 regions and iRepertoire HTBI primers were the basis on which TCR beta libraries were built. One entry per CDR3 protein results from TCRdb running MiXCR on the multiplex PCR reads. Of approximately 540,000 distinct CDR3 sequences in the sample, 12% were seen once. The time point denotes: newly diagnosed GD, antithyroid drugs for less than 3 months. From PBMCs, RNA was extracted and then used to make the TCR library. This same sample was also taken into another study, of T cells in Graves' hyperthyroidism and ophthalmopathy.

Sequencing was performed on peripheral blood mononuclear cells (PBMCs), taken at new diagnosis, from a patient treated with antithyroid drugs. Receptor source: a woman in her 30s with Graves disease.

The chain joins TRBV6-1 to TRBJ1-5; 8 nucleotides align to TRBD1. This CDR3 is built from 17 residues. V shed 7 bases and J 2 bases; nucleotides not matched to a gene: 13. Germline V CDR1 and CDR2: MNHNS, SASEGT. The CDR3 spells CASNQSGGLGRNQPQHF. As DNA, the CDR3 is TGTGCCAGCAACCAATCAGGGGGCTTAGGACGCAATCAGCCCCAGCATTTT.

This clonotype was observed many times. The chain has TRBV7-9 and TRBJ2-1; D may be TRBD1 or TRBD2 (5 bases each). The CDR3 totals 14 residues. Trimming stripped 0 bases from V and 5 bases from J, with 8 bases between. CDR1 is SEHNR and CDR2 is FQNEAQ in the germline V gene (reference sequence). This CDR3 reads CASSLAGTNNEQFF. CDR3 DNA sequence: TGTGCCAGCAGCTTAGCGGGGACCAACAATGAGCAGTTCTTC.

Ten or more counts support this clonotype. The chain is built from TRBV20-1 and TRBJ1-6; maybe TRBD1 (5 bases). The length of the CDR3 is 11 residues. The ends were cut back, 5 bases at V and 12 bases at J, with 11 bases in the middle. Germline loops: CDR1 DFQATT, CDR2 SNEGSKA (reference sequence). The CDR3 loop is CSALKGRPLHF. Here the CDR3 DNA reads TGCAGTGCTCTGAAGGGGAGACCCCTCCACTTT.

This clonotype has ten or more counts. V usage is TRBV6-2 or TRBV6-3 and J usage is TRBJ2-7, with a tentative D call TRBD2 (5 bases). The CDR3 extends over 15 amino acids. Germline-derived CDR1 and CDR2 are MNHEY and SVGEGT. Trimming shortened V by 0 bases and J by 0 bases, and 9 bases separated the two germline ends. The CDR3 coding sequence is TGTGCCAGCAGTTACTCTGCGGGTGCCTCCTACGAGCAGTACTTC. It specifies CASSYSAGASYEQYF.

For this clonotype: An end of the junction does not agree with germline; a read error may underlie this. The chain is built from TRBV11-2 and TRBJ2-1, with TRBD1 matching 10 bases. The germline gives CDR1 SGHAT, CDR2 FQNNGV. The CDR3 contains 15 residues. The CDR3 reads CASSFGTGEYSEQFF. CDR3 nucleotide sequence: TGTGCCAGCAGCTTCGGGACAGGGGAGTACAGTGAGCAGTTCTTC.

As for this clonotype: A clone one base away is much larger, so this may be a read error. The chain employs TRBV6-1 and TRBJ1-1; TRBD1 is a possible D gene (5 bases). The germline V and J ends were trimmed by 5 bases and 1 base, with 8 bases remaining between them. The CDR3 has 13 amino acids. Germline loops: CDR1 MNHNS, CDR2 SASEGT. The CDR3 DNA is TGTGCCAGCAGTAAACAGGCGAACACTGAAGCTTTCTTT. It codes for CASSKQANTEAFF.

This clonotype was seen a handful of times. V gene TRBV6-1 combines with J gene TRBJ2-7; 9 positions match TRBD2. The CDR3 consists of 13 residues. The trim removed 7 bases at V and 5 bases at J, leaving 6 bases unmatched. CDR1 is MNHNS, CDR2 SASEGT, per germline. CDR3 protein: CASTGSGRNEQYF. In nucleotides, the CDR3 is TGTGCCAGCACCGGGAGCGGGAGGAACGAGCAGTACTTC.

This clonotype was counted a few times. The chain couples TRBV29-1 to TRBJ1-1; D is unclear. V lost 1 base, J lost 5 bases, and 5 bases lay in between. Germline values: CDR1 SQVTM, CDR2 ANQGSEA. This CDR3 has 11 residues. The CDR3 region is CSVEGQTEAFF. The CDR3 bases are TGCAGCGTTGAAGGGCAGACTGAAGCTTTCTTT.

The chain joins TRBV30 to TRBJ1-5, with 8 bases aligning to TRBD1. J lost 0 bases, V lost 0 bases, and 13 bases had no gene match. The germline V gene encodes CDR1 GTSNPN and CDR2 SVGIG (reference sequence). This CDR3 has 19 residues. This chain's CDR3 is CAWSVRWDRLGYSNQPQHF. In DNA form, the CDR3 reads TGTGCCTGGAGTGTACGGTGGGACAGGTTGGGCTATAGCAATCAGCCCCAGCATTTT.

This clonotype was detected only once. Being one base from a much bigger clone, this may be a read error. The rearrangement uses TRBV6-5 and TRBJ1-5; D call uncertain. The CDR3 covers 16 residues. The V and J ends lost 2 bases and 1 base respectively, with 12 bases between them. Germline CDR1 is MNHEY and CDR2 is SVGAGI. CDR3 bases: TGTGCCAGCAGTTACGTCGGGGTGCGGAGCAATCAGCCCCAGCATTTT. Residues: CASSYVGVRSNQPQHF.

V and J are TRBV29-1 and TRBJ2-3, with 13 bases aligning to TRBD2. The CDR3 runs to 16 residues. Unmatched junction bases numbered 9, after V lost 7 bases and J lost 2 bases. Germline V gene sequence: CDR1 SQVTM, CDR2 ANQGSEA. In nucleotides, the CDR3 is TGCAGCGCTGGGGGGACTAGCGGGGTCATCACAGATACGCAGTATTTT. It codes for CSAGGTSGVITDTQYF.

Remarks on this clonotype: A read error may account for a junction end that differs from germline. The chain has TRBV9 and TRBJ2-3; unclear D gene. Germline CDR1 SGDLS, CDR2 YYNGEE. The CDR3 sequence is 17 residues long. This CDR3 reads CTSSVNPRPVGTDTQYF. The CDR3 bases are TGTACCAGCAGCGTCAATCCCCGCCCGGTTGGCACAGATACGCAGTATTTT. Combining the CDR3 with reference TRBV9 and TRBJ2-3 gives the whole variable domain DSGVTQTPKHLITATGQRVTLRCSPRSGDLSVYWYQQSLDQGLQFLIQYYNGEERAKGNILERFSAQQFPDLHSELNLSSLELGDSALYFCTSSVNPRPVGTDTQYFGPGTRLTVL.

The rearrangement links TRBV20-1 to TRBJ2-1; D perhaps matches TRBD2 (6 bases). The CDR3 covers 16 residues. The V gene lost 0 bases and the J gene lost 1 base, with 13 bases spanning the gap. Per germline, CDR1 DFQATT and CDR2 SNEGSKA (reference sequence). CDR3 sequence reads: CSARDGLLLSYNEQFF. The DNA for the CDR3 is TGCAGTGCTAGAGATGGACTACTCCTATCCTACAATGAGCAGTTCTTC.

This clonotype has more than one count but fewer than ten. The chain employs TRBV20-1 and TRBJ1-5; 7 bases agree with TRBD1. The CDR3 consists of 17 residues. V was clipped by 5 bases and J by 6 bases; unmatched bases: 19. Germline V CDR1 and CDR2: DFQATT, SNEGSKA (reference sequence). In DNA form, the CDR3 reads TGCAGTGCTGCTCGGCAGGGGGGGCCGTACCCTTTTCAGCCCCAGCATTTT. Its translation: CSAARQGGPYPFQPQHF.

The genes are TRBV4-1 and TRBJ2-4; the match to TRBD2 covers 7 bases. CDR1 and CDR2 (germline): MGHRA, YSYEKL. The junction had 7 bases not matched to a gene; V was cut back by 0 bases and J by 2 bases. The CDR3 is 17 residues long. CDR3 bases: TGCGCCAGCAGCCAAGATGGACTAGGTGGGACCAAAAACATTCAGTACTTC. It yields the protein CASSQDGLGGTKNIQYF.

This clonotype was counted at least ten times. V gene TRBV24-1 combines with J gene TRBJ2-1, with D uncertain. V shed 2 bases and J shed 10 bases, with 14 bases lying between them. The CDR3 has 14 residues. Germline assignment: CDR1 KGHDR and CDR2 SFDVKD. DNA of the CDR3: TGTGCCACCAGTGATTCCGGACGGCTAGGGGAGCAGTTCTTC. This translates into CATSDSGRLGEQFF.

By its share, this clonotype is medium-sized. V and J are TRBV27 and TRBJ1-1; D gene ambiguous. Looked up from germline, CDR1 is MNHEY and CDR2 is SMNVEV (reference sequence). CDR3 length equals 15 residues. V was cut by 6 bases and J by 1 base, with 15 bases left in between. DNA of the CDR3: TGTGCCAGCAGACCTATTCGCGGACCGAACACTGAAGCTTTCTTT. Amino acid sequence: CASRPIRGPNTEAFF.

This clonotype was seen only a few times. The rearrangement links TRBV6-1 to TRBJ2-2; 10 nucleotides align to TRBD2. Germline CDR1 MNHNS, CDR2 SASEGT. The CDR3 spans 16 residues. The ends lost 6 bases at V and 6 bases at J; junction bases unmatched: 10. The CDR3 region is CASSRSSGSFPGELFF. The CDR3 DNA reads as TGTGCCAGCAGCCGGTCTAGCGGGAGCTTCCCCGGGGAGCTGTTTTTT.

This clonotype was counted ten times or more. CDR3 sequence: CASSSPSEFYEQYF. The CDR3 region has the DNA TGTGCCAGCAGTTCTCCTAGCGAATTTTACGAGCAGTACTTC. The chain uses TRBV6-2 or TRBV6-3 and TRBJ2-7; a weak D match, TRBD2 (6 bases). The germline V and J ends were trimmed by 4 bases and 4 bases, with 14 bases remaining between them. The CDR3 sequence is 14 residues long. In germline, CDR1 is MNHEY, CDR2 SVGEGT.

This clonotype has ten or more counts. The chain couples TRBV9 to TRBJ2-5; possible D gene TRBD2, 5 bases. The V gene's germline CDR1 is SGDLS and CDR2 YYNGEE. The V end lost 4 bases, the J end lost 5 bases, and 18 bases lay between the germline ends. The CDR3 loop spans 15 amino acids. CDR3 amino acids: CASSPSRGDSETQYF. In DNA form, the CDR3 reads TGTGCCAGCAGCCCTTCTCGGGGTGACTCGGAGACCCAGTACTTC.

This clonotype was found many times. This rearrangement joins TRBV19 to TRBJ2-1; TRBD2 matches at 11 bases. The V gene end was trimmed by 1 base and the J gene end by 2 bases; junction bases not matched to a gene: 16. The CDR3 runs 21 residues. In germline, CDR1 is LNHDA, CDR2 SQIVND (reference sequence). The CDR3 loop is CASSIVLGLAAYTGAYNEQFF. CDR3 DNA sequence: TGTGCCAGTAGTATAGTCCTGGGACTAGCGGCTTATACAGGGGCCTACAATGAGCAGTTCTTC.

This chain uses TRBV19 with TRBJ2-3, with D maybe TRBD1 (6 bases). This CDR3 is 15 amino acids long. CDR1 and CDR2 (germline): LNHDA, SQIVND (reference sequence). Between the trimmed V and J ends, which lost 3 bases and 3 bases, there was a span of 13 bases. The CDR3 here is CASSIWGRGTDTQYF. The DNA for the CDR3 is TGTGCCAGTAGTATCTGGGGGCGAGGGACAGATACGCAGTATTTT.

This chain links TRBV5-1 with TRBJ1-5; the D gene is possibly TRBD1 (5 bases). The CDR3 is made up of 15 amino acids. Germline V lookup: CDR1 SGHRS, CDR2 YFSETQ. The ends were cut back, 3 bases at V and 5 bases at J, with 15 bases in the middle. CDR3 residues: CASSSIPGWDQPQHF. DNA for the CDR3: TGCGCCAGCAGCTCCATTCCAGGGTGGGATCAGCCCCAGCATTTT.

The sample holds a few counts of this clonotype. V usage is TRBV7-9 and J usage is TRBJ1-2, with D possibly TRBD1 on 6 matching bases. The CDR3 is 17 residues long. CDR1 and CDR2 (germline): SEHNR, FQNEAQ (reference sequence). The germline V and J ends were trimmed by 4 bases and 3 bases, with 21 bases remaining between them. As DNA, the CDR3 is TGTGCCAGCAGCTACCTGTGGGAGGAGGACAGTTACTATGGCTACACCTTC. As protein: CASSYLWEEDSYYGYTF. Combining the CDR3 with reference TRBV7-9 and TRBJ1-2 gives the whole variable domain DTGVSQNPRHKITKRGQNVTFRCDPISEHNRLYWYRQTLGQGPEFLTYFQNEAQLEKSRLLSDRFSAERPKGSFSTLEIQRTEQGDSAMYLCASSYLWEEDSYYGYTFGSGTRLTVV.

This clonotype was detected only a few times. The CDR3 sequence is CASSRTEGRAEAFF. The DNA for the CDR3 is TGTGCCAGCAGCCGTACTGAGGGGAGGGCTGAAGCTTTCTTT. The rearrangement uses TRBV7-8 and TRBJ1-1; weak D call: TRBD1 (5 bases). The CDR3 extends over 14 amino acids. The V gene's germline CDR1 is SGHVS and CDR2 FQNEAQ. With 5 bases removed from V and 6 bases from J, the gap between germline ends came to 16 bases.

This clonotype occurred many times. The rearrangement uses TRBV7-8 and TRBJ1-5; D uncertain. The CDR3 spans 15 residues. Germline V gives CDR1 SGHVS, CDR2 FQNEAQ. V gave up 5 bases and J gave up 2 bases, with 13 bases separating them. Here the CDR3 DNA reads TGTGCCAGCAGCAAAACTTGGTTGCGCAATCAGCCCCAGCATTTT. This gives the protein CASSKTWLRNQPQHF. Drawing the rest from reference TRBV7-8 and TRBJ1-5, the complete variable domain is GAGVSQSPRYKVAKRGQDVALRCDPISGHVSLFWYQQALGQGPEFLTYFQNEAQLDKSGLPSDRFFAERPEGSVSTLKIQRTQQEDSAVYLCASSKTWLRNQPQHFGDGTRLSIL.

This clonotype was detected many times. The chain is built from TRBV28 and TRBJ1-1; no reliable D call. The CDR3 has 13 residues. V was shortened by 4 bases and J by 0 bases, with 6 bases between the two germline ends. Germline V gene sequence: CDR1 MDHEN, CDR2 SYDVKM. CDR3 nucleotide sequence: TGTGCCAGCAGTTCTGCAGTGAACACTGAAGCTTTCTTT. Translated, it gives CASSSAVNTEAFF. The complete variable domain, with remaining parts taken from reference TRBV28 and TRBJ1-1, reads DVKVTQSSRYLVKRTGEKVFLECVQDMDHENMFWYRQDPGLGLRLIYFSYDVKMKEKGDIPEGYSVSREKKERFSLILESASTNQTSMYLCASSSAVNTEAFFGQGTRLTVV.

This clonotype was seen a handful of times. The chain's CDR3 is CASSRQPRGDTEAFF. CDR3 DNA: TGCGCCAGCAGCCGGCAACCCCGGGGGGACACTGAAGCTTTCTTT. V gene TRBV4-1 combines with J gene TRBJ1-1, with D tentatively TRBD1 (5 bases). Trimming shortened V by 4 bases and J by 3 bases, and 15 bases separated the two germline ends. The CDR3 runs to 15 residues. The germline CDR1 and CDR2 sequences are MGHRA and YSYEKL.

This clonotype was recorded many times. V gene TRBV12-3 or TRBV12-4 combines with J gene TRBJ1-2; 7 positions match TRBD1. The CDR3 has 14 amino acids. With V trimmed by 3 bases and J by 5 bases, 6 bases remained unmatched. CDR3 loop: CASSFADRNYGYTF. The CDR3 nucleotides read TGTGCCAGCAGTTTTGCGGACAGGAATTATGGCTACACCTTC.